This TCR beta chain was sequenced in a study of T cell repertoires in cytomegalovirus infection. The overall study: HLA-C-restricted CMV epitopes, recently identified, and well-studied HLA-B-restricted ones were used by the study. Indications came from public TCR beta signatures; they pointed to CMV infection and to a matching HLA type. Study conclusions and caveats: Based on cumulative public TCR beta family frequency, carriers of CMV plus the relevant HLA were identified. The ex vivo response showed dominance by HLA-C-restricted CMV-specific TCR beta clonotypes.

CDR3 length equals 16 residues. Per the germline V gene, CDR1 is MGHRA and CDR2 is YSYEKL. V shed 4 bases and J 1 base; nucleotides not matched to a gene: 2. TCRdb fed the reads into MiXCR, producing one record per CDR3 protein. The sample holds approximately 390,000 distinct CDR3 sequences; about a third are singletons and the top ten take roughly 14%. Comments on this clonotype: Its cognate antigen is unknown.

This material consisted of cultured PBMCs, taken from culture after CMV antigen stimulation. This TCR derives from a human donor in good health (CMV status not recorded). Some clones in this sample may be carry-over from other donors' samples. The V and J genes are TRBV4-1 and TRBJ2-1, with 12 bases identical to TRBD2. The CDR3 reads CASSPTSGGSYNEQFF. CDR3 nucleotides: TGCGCCAGCAGCCCGACTAGCGGGGGATCCTACAATGAGCAGTTCTTC.